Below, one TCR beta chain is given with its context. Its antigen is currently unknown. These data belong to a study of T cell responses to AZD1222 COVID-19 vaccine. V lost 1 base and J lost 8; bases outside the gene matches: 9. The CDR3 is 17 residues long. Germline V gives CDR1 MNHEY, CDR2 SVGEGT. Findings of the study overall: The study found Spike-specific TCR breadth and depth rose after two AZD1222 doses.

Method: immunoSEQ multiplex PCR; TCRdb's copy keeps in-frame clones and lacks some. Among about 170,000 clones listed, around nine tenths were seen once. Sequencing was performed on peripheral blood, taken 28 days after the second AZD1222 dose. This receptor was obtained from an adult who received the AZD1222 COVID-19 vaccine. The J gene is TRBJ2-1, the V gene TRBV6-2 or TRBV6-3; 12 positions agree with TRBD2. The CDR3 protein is CASSYFPLAGGPDEQFF. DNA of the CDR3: TGTGCCAGCAGTTACTTTCCCCTAGCGGGGGGGCCCGATGAGCAGTTCTTC.